This TCR beta chain was recorded in a study of cytomegalovirus exposure and HLA in healthy donors. V shed 1 base and J shed 3 bases, with 6 bases lying between them. The CDR3 sequence is 13 residues long. Per germline, CDR1 SGHTA and CDR2 FQGTGA. General observations from the study: TCR beta chains associated with HLA were, in a later analysis, more clonally expanded than equally common others. Common viral pathogens were later found to be apparently linked to several of the most significant clusters.

PCR used 60 Vbeta primers and 13 Jbeta primers. Some clones are missing from TCRdb's copy, which holds only in-frame ones; the method was immunoSEQ multiplex PCR. This table has some 140,000 clones, around 72% appearing once. A note on this clone: The target antigen is unknown.

The source of this sequence is a man aged 18-30 years in good health and CMV-seropositive. Sequences were obtained from PBMCs. The chain is built from TRBV7-3 and TRBJ1-1, with D unresolved. CDR3 DNA sequence: TGTGCCAGCAGCTTAATGCGGGACACTGAAGCTTTCTTT. Translation gives CASSLMRDTEAFF.